The entry below describes one TCR beta chain. The V and J ends lost 3 bases and 4 bases, in that order; junction bases with no gene match: 6. The CDR3 has 16 amino acids. The germline gives CDR1 SGHRS, CDR2 YFSETQ. The data belong to a study of T-cell memory formation after mild COVID-19. TCRdb recomputed calls from the 5' RACE reads with MiXCR, one row per CDR3 protein. There are around 310,000 distinct CDR3 sequences in the sample; 15% to 20% occur only once, and 20% to 25% lies in the top ten. V gene TRBV5-1 combines with J gene TRBJ2-1; TRBD1 aligns across 11 bases. Sample: PBMCs or a T cell subset sorted from them (not recorded which). The receptor was isolated from a man aged 18 to 29 who had mild COVID-19 (a few samples of this study predate the infection). Cell type and time point are not known. The DNA of the CDR3 is TGCGCCAGCAGCTGGACAGGGGGCTCGGGATACAATGAGCAGTTCTTC. Amino acid sequence: CASSWTGGSGYNEQFF.